This is a list of T cell receptor beta chains from one sample in a study of identical twins. TCRdb fed the 5' RACE reads into MiXCR, producing one record per CDR3 protein. The sample carries 1,800,000 or so distinct CDR3 sequences, under 35% recorded once. The source material was cord blood. These receptors were taken from a newborn girl in good health. Each CDR3 is given with its conserved first and last residue. The D gene is left open where the match is weak. Size is omitted from some rows. Given values are once, few, many or a class for expanded clones.

abundance,d_gene,len,j_gene,v_gene,CDR3nt,CDR3aa
few,TRBD1,14,TRBJ2-7,TRBV10-3,TGTGCCATCAGGGCCGGGACAGGGGAGAGCGAGCAGTACTTC,CAIRAGTGESEQYF
NA,NA,15,TRBJ2-7,TRBV12-3/TRBV12-4,TGTGCCAGCAGCCTGCAGGCGAGGAGCTCCTACGAGCAGTACTTC,CASSLQARSSYEQYF
few,NA,15,TRBJ2-1,TRBV7-6,TGTGCCAGCAGCGGAGAGAGGAGCTCCTACAATGAGCAGTTCTTC,CASSGERSSYNEQFF
many,NA,14,TRBJ2-7,TRBV28,TGTGCCAGCAGTACCGGGACGAGCTCCTACGAGCAGTACTTC,CASSTGTSSYEQYF
NA,TRBD2,15,TRBJ2-7,TRBV2,TGTGCCTCTTCTTTAAAGCGGGGGGCTTCCTACGAGCAGTACTTC,CASSLKRGASYEQYF
NA,TRBD2,16,TRBJ2-1,TRBV6-1,TGTGCCAGCATTAGGACCGGGACTAGGGTAATCTGGGAGCAGTTCTTC,CASIRTGTRVIWEQFF
many,NA,14,TRBJ1-4,TRBV25-1,TGTGCCAGCAGTGACAGGGGTGTTAATGAAAAACTGTTTTTT,CASSDRGVNEKLFF
NA,TRBD2,15,TRBJ2-1,TRBV15,TGTGCCACCAGCAGAGTTACGCGGGAGTACAATGAGCAGTTCTTC,CATSRVTREYNEQFF
NA,NA,12,TRBJ2-1,TRBV18,TGTGCCACTAAATCCGGTGCCTTCGAGCAGTTCTTC,CATKSGAFEQFF
NA,TRBD1,15,TRBJ2-3,TRBV28,TGTGCCAGCAGTTTGGAGACAGGGAACACAGATACGCAGTATTTT,CASSLETGNTDTQYF